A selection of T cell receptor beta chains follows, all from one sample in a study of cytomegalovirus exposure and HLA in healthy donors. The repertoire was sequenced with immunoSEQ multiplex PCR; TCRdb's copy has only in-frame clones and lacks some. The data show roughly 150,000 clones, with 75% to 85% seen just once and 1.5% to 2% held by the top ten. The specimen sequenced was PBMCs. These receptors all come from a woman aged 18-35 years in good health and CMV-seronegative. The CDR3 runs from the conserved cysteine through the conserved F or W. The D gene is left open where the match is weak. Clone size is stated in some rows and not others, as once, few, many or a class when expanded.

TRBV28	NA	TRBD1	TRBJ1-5	CASNPTGTVGQPQHF	TGTGCCAGCAACCCCACCGGGACAGTAGGTCAGCCCCAGCATTTT
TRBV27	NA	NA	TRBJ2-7	CASSIREGGAYEQYF	TGTGCCAGCAGTATTCGAGAGGGGGGGGCCTACGAGCAGTACTTC
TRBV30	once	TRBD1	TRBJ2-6	CAWDRGRVRSGANVLTF	TGTGCCTGGGACAGGGGGCGAGTTCGCTCTGGGGCCAACGTCCTGACTTTC
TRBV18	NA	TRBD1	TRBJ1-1	CASSRDSNTEAFF	TGTGCCAGCTCACGGGACAGCAACACTGAAGCTTTCTTT
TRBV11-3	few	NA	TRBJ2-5	CASSLSGRRGETQYF	TGTGCCAGCAGCTTAAGTGGGAGAAGGGGGGAGACCCAGTACTTC
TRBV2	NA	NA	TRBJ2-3	CASRLTSGDTQYF	TGTGCCAGCAGACTGACTAGTGGAGATACGCAGTATTTT
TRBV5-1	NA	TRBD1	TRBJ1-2	CASSDPGGPLSHYGYTF	TGCGCCAGCAGCGATCCAGGGGGCCCGCTCTCTCACTATGGCTACACCTTC
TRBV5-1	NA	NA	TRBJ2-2	CASSLSGRTGELFF	TGCGCCAGCAGCTTGAGCGGAAGGACCGGGGAGCTGTTTTTT
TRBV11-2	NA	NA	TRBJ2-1	CASSLATGVLNEQFF	TGTGCCAGCAGCCTCGCCACCGGGGTTCTTAATGAGCAGTTCTTC
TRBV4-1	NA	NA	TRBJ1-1	CASSQDRRAGMNTEAFF	TGCGCCAGCAGCCAAGATCGGAGGGCGGGGATGAACACTGAAGCTTTCTTT
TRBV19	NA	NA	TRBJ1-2	CASSKTVYGYTF	TGTGCCAGCAGCAAGACAGTCTATGGCTACACCTTC
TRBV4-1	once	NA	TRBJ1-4	CASSQGRVVRPRNEKLFF	TGCGCCAGCAGCCAAGGACGGGTAGTGAGGCCAAGGAATGAAAAACTGTTTTTT
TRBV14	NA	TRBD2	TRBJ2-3	CASSLSGPDTQYF	TGTGCCAGCAGCCTTAGCGGGCCAGATACGCAGTATTTT
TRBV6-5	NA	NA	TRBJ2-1	CASSYGAGKLNEQFF	TGTGCCAGCAGTTATGGGGCAGGAAAACTCAATGAGCAGTTCTTC
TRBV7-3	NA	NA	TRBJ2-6	CASSLGPDLPRQSPGANVLTF	TGTGCCAGCAGCTTGGGCCCCGACCTCCCCCGACAATCCCCTGGGGCCAACGTCCTGACTTTC
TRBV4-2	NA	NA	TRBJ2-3	CASSQDASTDTQYF	TGTGCCAGCAGCCAAGACGCGAGCACAGATACGCAGTATTTT
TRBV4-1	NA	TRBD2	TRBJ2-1	CASSQGSGGVNEQFF	TGCGCCAGCAGCCAAGGTAGCGGGGGAGTTAATGAGCAGTTCTTC
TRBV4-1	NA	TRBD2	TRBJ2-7	CASSRNIAGGTMSEQYF	TGCGCCAGCAGCCGCAATATAGCGGGAGGCACTATGTCCGAGCAGTACTTC
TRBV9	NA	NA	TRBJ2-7	CASSVAGNRIYEQYF	TGTGCCAGCAGCGTAGCCGGGAATCGAATTTACGAGCAGTACTTC
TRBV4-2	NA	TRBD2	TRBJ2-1	CASSQEVGGANSYNEQFF	TGTGCCAGCAGCCAAGAGGTGGGAGGGGCGAATTCCTACAATGAGCAGTTCTTC
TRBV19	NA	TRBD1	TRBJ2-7	CASSIGQGYEQYF	TGTGCCAGTAGTATCGGACAGGGTTACGAGCAGTACTTC
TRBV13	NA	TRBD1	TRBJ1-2	CASSRTGGVYGYTF	TGTGCCAGCAGCCGGACAGGGGGCGTCTATGGCTACACCTTC